One and the same sample provided the 29 T cell receptor beta chains below, sequenced in a study of Graves' ophthalmopathy and Graves' hyperthyroidism. Beta-chain TCR CDR3 regions were amplified from RNA transcripts. An opening RT-PCR round employed HTBI primers and preceded a second-round multiplex PCR. TCRdb processed the multiplex PCR reads anew with MiXCR; each CDR3 protein has one entry. The table has hundreds of thousands of distinct CDR3 sequences, around a fifth seen once. Sequenced sample: peripheral blood. The receptors shown here come from a woman aged 18-30 years with stable Graves' hyperthyroidism.

Regarding this clonotype: A read error is possible here, since a much larger clone lies one base away. V gene TRBV5-1 combines with J gene TRBJ2-5; 8 bases align to TRBD2. With 7 bases clipped from V and 5 bases from J, the junction kept 13 bases outside the gene matches. This CDR3 is built from 15 residues. Germline CDR1 SGHRS, CDR2 YFSETQ. DNA for the CDR3: TGCGCCAGCCAGGCTTCGGTAGCGGGAATCGAGACCCAGTACTTC. This translates into CASQASVAGIETQYF.

This clonotype appeared many times. The rearrangement links TRBV20-1 to TRBJ1-5; D is possibly TRBD1 (5 bases). The length of the CDR3 is 13 residues. V lost 1 base and J lost 5, with 9 bases in between. Germline CDR1 is DFQATT and CDR2 is SNEGSKA (reference sequence). Here the CDR3 DNA reads TGCAGTGCTAGAGTACGGGGCGATCAGCCCCAGCATTTT. As protein: CSARVRGDQPQHF.

This clonotype was seen ten or more times. The V gene is TRBV18, the J gene TRBJ1-1; D perhaps matches TRBD1 (5 bases). Trimming cost V 8 bases and J 1 base, with 11 bases left between them. Per germline, CDR1 KGHSH and CDR2 LQKENI. This CDR3 comprises 13 residues. CDR3 coding DNA: TGTGCCAGCAGTCCGGGGCGGAACACTGAAGCTTTCTTT. Translating it yields CASSPGRNTEAFF.

This clonotype has a count of ten or more. The chain carries TRBV10-3 and TRBJ1-6; D ambiguous. Germline CDR1 is ENHRY and CDR2 is SYGVKD. The CDR3 has 15 residues. V was shortened by 3 bases and J by 7 bases, with 13 bases between the two germline ends. CDR3 DNA: TGTGCCATCAGTGAAGGGCAGCCGAACAATTCACCCCTCCACTTT. Translating gives CAISEGQPNNSPLHF.

Ten or more counts support this clonotype. The chain has TRBV9 and TRBJ2-7; no clear D gene. Germline loops: CDR1 SGDLS, CDR2 YYNGEE. The CDR3 consists of 14 residues. V lost 0 bases to trimming and J lost 2 bases, with 9 bases between them. Written as DNA, the CDR3 is TGTGCCAGCAGCGTAGATTTAGGGACCTACGAGCAGTACTTC. Amino acids: CASSVDLGTYEQYF.

This clonotype was seen just once. At one end the junction does not follow the germline gene, possibly because of a read error. The V gene is TRBV11-2, the J gene TRBJ2-7, with 9 bases matching TRBD2. The CDR3 has 17 residues. Germline V gene sequence: CDR1 SGHAT, CDR2 FQNNGV. This chain's CDR3 is CASSLVSGRFFTYDQYF. CDR3 in DNA: TGTGCCAGCAGCTTAGTGAGCGGGAGGTTCTTCACCTACGATCAGTACTTC.

There are many counts of this clonotype. The chain has TRBV7-3 and TRBJ1-2; TRBD1 aligns across 10 bases. The CDR3 is made up of 13 amino acids. V gave up 4 bases and J gave up 8 bases; unmatched junction bases: 4. Per germline, CDR1 SGHTA and CDR2 FQGTGA. The CDR3 DNA sequence: TGTGCCAGCAGCTACGACAGGGGGCGAGGCTACACCTTC. It translates to CASSYDRGRGYTF. The full variable domain, in which reference TRBV7-3 and TRBJ1-2 provide the parts outside the CDR3, is GAGVSQTPSNKVTEKGKYVELRCDPISGHTALYWYRQSLGQGPEFLIYFQGTGAADDSGLPNDRFFAVRPEGSVSTLKIQRTERGDSAVYLCASSYDRGRGYTFGSGTRLTVV.

The table lists this clonotype with many counts. The chain has TRBV7-2 and TRBJ2-5; 13 bases are shared with TRBD2. Unmatched junction bases numbered 20, after V lost 5 bases and J lost 2 bases. Germline values: CDR1 SGHTA, CDR2 FQGNSA. This CDR3 is built from 21 residues. CDR3 coding DNA: TGTGCCAGCAGCACTCGCCGGGACAGGGGGTTACTAGCGGGAGGGCAAGAGACCCAGTACTTC. Its protein is CASSTRRDRGLLAGGQETQYF.

This clonotype occurred many times. This sequence joins TRBV18 and TRBJ1-1, with D perhaps TRBD1 (6 bases). The CDR3 covers 13 residues. Germline CDR1 KGHSH, CDR2 LQKENI. The V and J ends lost 8 bases and 1 base respectively, with 11 bases between them. In DNA form, the CDR3 reads TGTGCCAGCAAGTACAGGGCGAACACTGAAGCTTTCTTT. Its translation: CASKYRANTEAFF.

There are many counts of this clonotype. The chain combines TRBV6-4 with TRBJ1-1, with 9 bases aligning to TRBD1. Trimming cost V 10 bases and J 3 bases; bases outside gene matches: 21. CDR3 length: 18 amino acids. CDR1 is MRHNA and CDR2 is SNTAGT in the germline V gene. CDR3 nucleotides: TGTGCCACCAGAAGACCCTATTCGGGACAGGGTAGTTACACTGAAGCTTTCTTT. Translating it yields CATRRPYSGQGSYTEAFF.

In the case of this clonotype: A much larger clone differs from this one at a single base, so this may be a read error. The J gene is TRBJ2-5, the V gene TRBV28; TRBD1 matches 8 bases. The CDR3 sequence is 14 residues long. Germline V gene sequence: CDR1 MDHEN, CDR2 SYDVKM. The CDR3 sequence: CASSLLGQEETHYF. The CDR3 DNA is TGTGCCAGCAGTTTATTGGGACAGGAAGAGACCCATTACTTC.

This clonotype was counted many times. The chain couples TRBV11-2 to TRBJ2-2; 7 bases line up with TRBD2. The CDR3 totals 16 residues. With 4 bases clipped from V and 0 bases from J, the junction kept 5 bases outside the gene matches. Germline V lookup: CDR1 SGHAT, CDR2 FQNNGV. DNA of the CDR3: TGTGCCAGCAGCTCACTTAGCGGGCCGAACACCGGGGAGCTGTTTTTT. Translation: CASSSLSGPNTGELFF. The entire variable domain, with the rest obtained from reference TRBV11-2 and TRBJ2-2, is as follows: EAGVAQSPRYKIIEKRQSVAFWCNPISGHATLYWYQQILGQGPKLLIQFQNNGVVDDSQLPKDRFSAERLKGVDSTLKIQPAKLEDSAVYLCASSSLSGPNTGELFFGEGSRLTVL.

CDR3 bases: TGCAGTGCCGACCTAACGTCGGAGGCCCTCTATGGCTACACCTTC. Translating gives CSADLTSEALYGYTF. V and J are TRBV20-1 and TRBJ1-2, with D hard to call. The CDR3 sequence is 15 residues long. V was pared by 6 bases and J by 4 bases, with 21 bases between. CDR1 DFQATT and CDR2 SNEGSKA come from the germline V gene (reference sequence).

This clonotype was found many times. V is TRBV12-3 or TRBV12-4 and J is TRBJ1-3; D remains ambiguous. This CDR3 region has 13 residues. The ends were cut back, 8 bases at V and 5 bases at J, with 13 bases in the middle. For the CDR3, the DNA is TGTGCCAGCCGTGCAGTTCTCCGAAACACCATATATTTT. Its protein is CASRAVLRNTIYF.

This clonotype showed up many times. The rearrangement uses TRBV29-1 and TRBJ2-3; TRBD1 matches at 8 bases. The ends lost 6 bases at V and 4 bases at J; junction bases unmatched: 6. Germline CDR1 and CDR2: SQVTM and ANQGSEA. The CDR3 extends over 13 amino acids. Here the CDR3 reads CSVRTGSSDTQYF. CDR3 nucleotide sequence: TGCAGCGTCCGGACAGGGAGTTCAGATACGCAGTATTTT.

This clonotype has ten or more counts. The chain links TRBV2 to TRBJ2-5, with 7 bases lining up with TRBD1. V dropped 8 bases and J dropped 3; count of bases not matched to a gene: 18. The CDR3 runs 17 residues. Germline CDR1 reads SNHLY; CDR2 reads FYNNEI. The CDR3 protein is CASLFRDRTIFKETQYF. The CDR3 DNA is TGTGCCAGCCTCTTCCGGGACAGAACGATCTTTAAAGAGACCCAGTACTTC. Combining the CDR3 with reference TRBV2 and TRBJ2-5 gives the whole variable domain EPEVTQTPSHQVTQMGQEVILRCVPISNHLYFYWYRQILGQKVEFLVSFYNNEISEKSEIFDDQFSVERPDGSNFTLKIRSTKLEDSAMYFCASLFRDRTIFKETQYFGPGTRLLVL.

This clonotype was seen ten or more times. The CDR3 coding sequence is TGTGCCGCCGAACAGGGGGCTTTTCCCTACGAGCAGTACTTC. Translated: CAAEQGAFPYEQYF. This rearrangement joins TRBV28 to TRBJ2-7; TRBD1 agrees at 9 bases. This CDR3 is built from 14 residues. Germline CDR1 and CDR2: MDHEN and SYDVKM. V dropped 11 bases and J dropped 2; count of bases not matched to a gene: 10.

This clonotype has ten or more counts. DNA for the CDR3: TGCAGTGCTAGCGAGGGGGCCGACTCCTACGAGCAGTACTTC. This encodes CSASEGADSYEQYF. The V and J genes are TRBV20-1 and TRBJ2-7, with TRBD1 matching 7 bases. The CDR3 is made up of 14 amino acids. Germline V gene sequence: CDR1 DFQATT, CDR2 SNEGSKA (reference sequence). Trimming at V came to 3 bases and at J to 0 bases, leaving 5 bases not matched to a gene.

At least ten counts were recorded for this clonotype. The rearrangement uses TRBV7-2 and TRBJ1-6, with unresolved D. Looked up from germline, CDR1 is SGHTA and CDR2 is FQGNSA. CDR3 size: 16 residues. With 5 bases removed from V and 0 bases from J, the gap between germline ends came to 11 bases. The CDR3 region has the DNA TGTGCCAGCAGCATCAGGTTGAGCTCCTATAATTCACCCCTCCACTTT. Protein: CASSIRLSSYNSPLHF.

This clonotype appeared many times. The genes are TRBV6-1 and TRBJ1-2; 8 positions match TRBD1. Germline V CDR1 and CDR2: MNHNS, SASEGT. This CDR3 spans 13 amino acids. The trim removed 6 bases at V and 8 bases at J, leaving 8 bases unmatched. CDR3 sequence: CASRETGGLGYTF. DNA for the CDR3: TGTGCCAGCAGAGAAACAGGGGGATTGGGCTACACCTTC.

The sample holds many counts of this clonotype. CDR3 bases: TGTGCCAGCAGTGAAATCAGGGGTCGACAGCCCCAGCATTTT. It is translated as CASSEIRGRQPQHF. The chain links TRBV2 to TRBJ1-5; D possibly corresponds to TRBD1 (6 bases). The length of the CDR3 is 14 residues. Germline CDR1 is SNHLY and CDR2 is FYNNEI. Deletions cut 2 bases from V and 7 bases from J, with 12 bases between.

This clonotype was seen many times. This chain links TRBV20-1 with TRBJ1-2, with TRBD1 identical over 7 bases. The CDR3 consists of 15 residues. Germline V gives CDR1 DFQATT, CDR2 SNEGSKA (reference sequence). With V trimmed by 0 bases and J by 6 bases, 10 bases remained unmatched. The CDR3 protein is CSARDFVAGGHGYTF. In nucleotides, the CDR3 is TGCAGTGCTAGAGATTTTGTGGCAGGGGGGCATGGCTACACCTTC.

This clonotype was counted at least ten times. V usage is TRBV6-5 and J usage is TRBJ1-1, with D maybe TRBD1 (5 bases). Germline CDR1 MNHEY, CDR2 SVGAGI. Trimming removed 6 bases from V and 0 bases from J, with 14 bases in between. This CDR3 comprises 15 residues. CDR3 protein: CASRPPGGVNTEAFF. The CDR3 nucleotides read TGTGCCAGCAGACCACCGGGGGGGGTGAACACTGAAGCTTTCTTT.

This clonotype was seen at least ten times. The rearrangement joins TRBV7-2 to TRBJ2-7; perhaps TRBD1 as D (7 bases). Trimming cost V 5 bases and J 7 bases, with 18 bases left between them. The CDR3 length is 14 residues. The germline V gene has CDR1 SGHTA and CDR2 FQGNSA. The CDR3, as DNA: TGTGCCAGCAGCACCCGACAGGGAGGAGGGGAGCAGTACTTC. Its translation is CASSTRQGGGEQYF.

This clonotype was detected many times. The J gene is TRBJ1-5, the V gene TRBV7-8, with 11 bases that match TRBD1. Trimming took 5 bases from V and 7 from J; bases not matched to a gene: 13. The V gene's germline CDR1 is SGHVS and CDR2 FQNEAQ. The length of the CDR3 is 17 residues. The CDR3 nucleotides are TGTGCCAGCAGCCTATACGGACAGGGGGCTTTTGAGCAGCCCCAGCATTTT. Translated: CASSLYGQGAFEQPQHF. Full variable domain (rest looked up from reference TRBV7-8 and TRBJ1-5): GAGVSQSPRYKVAKRGQDVALRCDPISGHVSLFWYQQALGQGPEFLTYFQNEAQLDKSGLPSDRFFAERPEGSVSTLKIQRTQQEDSAVYLCASSLYGQGAFEQPQHFGDGTRLSIL.

The J gene is TRBJ2-2, the V gene TRBV20-1; maybe TRBD1 (6 bases). The CDR3 extends over 14 amino acids. Germline V gene sequence: CDR1 DFQATT, CDR2 SNEGSKA (reference sequence). Trimming removed 4 bases at V and 1 base at J, with 10 bases between. The CDR3 here is CSANDRRNTGELFF. CDR3 DNA sequence: TGCAGTGCTAACGACAGGAGGAACACCGGGGAGCTGTTTTTT.

The J gene is TRBJ1-2, the V gene TRBV18; a possible D gene is TRBD1 (5 bases). V was clipped by 5 bases and J by 2 bases, with 12 bases between them. This CDR3 is 14 amino acids long. The germline gives CDR1 KGHSH, CDR2 LQKENI. The CDR3 region is CASSTTVSNYGYTF. The DNA for the CDR3 is TGTGCCAGCTCAACGACAGTCTCCAACTATGGCTACACCTTC.

In its sample, this clonotype was seen a few times. Being one base from a much bigger clone, this may be a read error. J is TRBJ2-6 and V is TRBV2; D possibly corresponds to TRBD2 (5 bases). This CDR3 contains 15 residues. CDR1 and CDR2 (germline): SNHLY, FYNNEI. The CDR3 nucleotides read TGTGCCAGCATTGAAGCGGCTTCTGGGGCCAACGTCCTGACTTTC. Translation gives CASIEAASGANVLTF.

This clonotype has a count of ten or more. The chain joins TRBV5-4 to TRBJ2-5; 7 bases are a match to TRBD1. The germline V gene encodes CDR1 SGHNT and CDR2 YYREEE (reference sequence). The CDR3 totals 15 residues. Trimming took 3 bases from V and 4 from J; bases not matched to a gene: 9. As DNA, the CDR3 is TGTGCCAGCAGCTCTAACAGGGGTGGGGGAGAGACCCAGTACTTC. It encodes CASSSNRGGGETQYF.